The clone carrying this T cell receptor (beta chain) appeared once. This specimen belongs to a study of immune cell composition in non-small cell lung cancer. The CDR3 loop spans 15 amino acids. In germline, CDR1 is SGHTA, CDR2 FQGNSA. Trimming at V came to 1 base and at J to 7 bases, leaving 5 bases not matched to a gene. Using immunoSEQ multiplex PCR, the repertoire was profiled, and TCRdb retains in-frame clones only, with some absent. The sample holds around 2,000 clones, about four fifths seen once. The genes are TRBV7-2 and TRBJ1-2; the match to TRBD1 covers 11 bases. The clonotype originates from a human donor with non-small cell lung cancer. The sample was lung tumor tissue. The CDR3 reads CASSLEGTGGGGYTF. The CDR3 DNA follows: TGTGCCAGCAGCTTAGAGGGGACAGGGGGGGGTGGCTACACCTTC.